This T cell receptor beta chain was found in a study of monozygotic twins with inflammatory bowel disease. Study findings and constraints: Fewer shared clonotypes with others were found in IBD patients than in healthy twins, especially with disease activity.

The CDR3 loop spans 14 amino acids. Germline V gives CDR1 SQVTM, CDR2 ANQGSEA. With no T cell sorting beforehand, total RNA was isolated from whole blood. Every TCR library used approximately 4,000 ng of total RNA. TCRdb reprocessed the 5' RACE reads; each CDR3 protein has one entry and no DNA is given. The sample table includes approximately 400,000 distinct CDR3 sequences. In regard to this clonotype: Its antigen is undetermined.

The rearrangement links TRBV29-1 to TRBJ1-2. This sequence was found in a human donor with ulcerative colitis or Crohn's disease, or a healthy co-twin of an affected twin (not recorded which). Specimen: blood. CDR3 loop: CSVSVGQPNYGYTF.